This T cell receptor (beta chain) came from a study of OX40 agonist ivuxolimab in advanced cancers. As for the study in general: The dose-escalation group included hepatocellular carcinoma, melanoma, renal cell carcinoma and head and neck cancer. Subjects had a mean age of around 60 years, with a range of about 23 to 85; around 83% were male.

The sample holds one count of this clone. Antigen unknown. CDR3 length: 16 residues. With V trimmed by 5 bases and J by 5 bases, 11 bases remained unmatched. In germline, CDR1 is SGHNT, CDR2 YENEEA. Whole-study results and caveats: Some nonresponders also had low normalized T-cell clonal expansion.

Sequencing used immunoSEQ multiplex PCR; TCRdb keeps in-frame clones, though not all of them. The sample holds 74,000 or so clones, around 91% seen once. The V and J genes are TRBV11-3 and TRBJ2-1, with 8 bases lining up with TRBD2. This receptor was taken from an adult with an advanced solid tumor such as melanoma, head and neck, liver or kidney cancer. The sample consisted of CD4+ or CD8+ T cells sorted from blood, taken in a trial of the OX40 agonist ivuxolimab. The CDR3 region has the DNA TGTGCCAGCAGCCGAGCGGGAGAGAAGCCTAACAATGAGCAGTTCTTC. It specifies CASSRAGEKPNNEQFF.